The sample holds a few counts of the clone carrying this T cell receptor beta chain. Its specificity is not known. CDR3 length: 15 residues. V dropped 1 base and J dropped 2 bases, with 10 bases sitting between them. The germline V gene has CDR1 MNHEY and CDR2 SVGEGT. This record comes from a study of human T cells and chemical hapten exposure. Overall study findings and caveats: Donors' alopecia may make their immune response differ from healthy people's.

One entry per CDR3 protein, called by TCRdb with MiXCR from the RACE reads. The top ten hold roughly 2.4% of the sample, which has approximately 400,000 distinct CDR3 sequences, approximately 5% seen once. Time point of the sample: patch test 1, 2 weeks after DPC sensitization. Treatment reported: therapeutic diphenylcyclopropenone sensitization with weekly scalp DPC. Total RNA was isolated from whole blood that had not been fractionated. The origin of this receptor is a woman aged 45-60 years with alopecia areata. Some clones in this sample may be carry-over from other donors' samples. The chain couples TRBV6-2 or TRBV6-3 to TRBJ2-3; possibly TRBD1 for D (6 bases). The source material was whole blood, sampled in connection with sensitization to the hapten diphenylcyclopropenone (DPC). The CDR3 loop reads CASSYWQGNTDTQYF. The DNA of the CDR3 is TGTGCCAGCAGTTACTGGCAGGGGAACACAGATACGCAGTATTTT.